This TCR beta chain stems from a study of cytomegalovirus exposure and HLA in healthy donors. Trimming removed 1 base at V and 1 base at J, with 7 bases between. Germline CDR1 is LGHNA and CDR2 is YSLEER. The CDR3 sequence is 14 residues long. This clone has just one count. Primers for the PCR totalled 60 Vbeta and 13 Jbeta. TCRdb's table, derived via immunoSEQ multiplex PCR, lists solely in-frame clones and lacks some. The repertoire has roughly 180,000 clones, roughly 80% of them found once; the top ten carry 0.77%. The sequence was obtained from a woman between 18 and 29 years old in good health and CMV-seronegative. Input material: PBMCs. J is TRBJ2-5 and V is TRBV4-3; possibly TRBD1 for D (6 bases). Here the CDR3 reads CASSQGTVQETQYF. The CDR3 region has the DNA TGCGCCAGCAGCCAAGGGACAGTCCAAGAGACCCAGTACTTC.